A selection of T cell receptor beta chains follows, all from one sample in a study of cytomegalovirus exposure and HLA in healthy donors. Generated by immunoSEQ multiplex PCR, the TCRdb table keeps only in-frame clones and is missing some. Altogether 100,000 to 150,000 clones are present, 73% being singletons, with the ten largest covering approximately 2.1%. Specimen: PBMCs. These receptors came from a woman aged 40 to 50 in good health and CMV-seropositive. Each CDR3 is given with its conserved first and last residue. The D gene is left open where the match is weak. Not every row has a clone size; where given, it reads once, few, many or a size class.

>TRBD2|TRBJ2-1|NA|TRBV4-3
CASSQGRGGLAGGEQFF
TGCGCCAGCAGCCAAGGAAGGGGGGGACTAGCGGGGGGTGAGCAGTTCTTC
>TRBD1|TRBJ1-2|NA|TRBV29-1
CSVWTGLGYTF
TGCAGCGTTTGGACAGGGCTCGGCTACACCTTC
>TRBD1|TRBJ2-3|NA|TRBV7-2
CASSHFTGGADTQYF
TGTGCCAGCAGCCATTTTACAGGGGGCGCGGATACGCAGTATTTT
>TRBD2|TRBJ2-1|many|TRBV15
CATGPGEREIDEQFF
TGTGCCACCGGACCTGGGGAGCGGGAGATCGATGAGCAGTTCTTC
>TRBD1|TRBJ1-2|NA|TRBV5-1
CASHSGGAKSNYGYTF
TGCGCCAGCCATTCAGGGGGCGCAAAGTCTAACTATGGCTACACCTTC
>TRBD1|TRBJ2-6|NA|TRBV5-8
CASREPGQPPSGANVLTF
TGTGCCAGTAGAGAACCGGGACAGCCTCCTTCTGGGGCCAACGTCCTGACTTTC
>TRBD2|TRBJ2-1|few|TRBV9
CASSIGTSGLGDEQFF
TGTGCCAGCAGCATCGGGACTAGCGGGCTGGGGGATGAGCAGTTCTTC
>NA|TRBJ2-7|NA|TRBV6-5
CASSQRVSYEQYF
TGTGCCAGCAGTCAACGGGTCTCCTACGAGCAGTACTTC
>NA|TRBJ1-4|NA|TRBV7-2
CASSLGQGWKLFF
TGTGCCAGCAGCTTAGGTCAGGGATGGAAACTGTTTTTT
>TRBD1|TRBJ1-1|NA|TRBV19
CASSSWSTGRTEAFF
TGTGCCAGTTCCTCATGGTCGACAGGGAGGACTGAAGCTTTCTTT
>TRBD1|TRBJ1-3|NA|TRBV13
CASSLGRGTGRDTIYF
TGTGCCAGCAGCTTGGGCAGGGGGACAGGGAGGGACACCATATATTTT
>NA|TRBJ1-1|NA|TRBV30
CAWSVLYTTEAFF
TGTGCCTGGAGTGTACTGTATACCACTGAAGCTTTCTTT
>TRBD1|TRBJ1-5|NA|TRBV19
CASSIAPGGGASLLNQPQHF
TGTGCCAGTAGTATAGCCCCGGGAGGGGGCGCATCTCTCCTCAATCAGCCCCAGCATTTT
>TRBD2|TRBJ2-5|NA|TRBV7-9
CASSLTSGQETQYF
TGTGCCAGCAGCCTGACTAGCGGGCAAGAGACCCAGTACTTC
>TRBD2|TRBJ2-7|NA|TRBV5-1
CASSLAAGGSYEQYF
TGCGCCAGCAGCTTGGCGGCGGGGGGGTCCTACGAGCAGTACTTC
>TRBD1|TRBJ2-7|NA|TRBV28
CASKRGTGVWEQYF
TGTGCCAGCAAAAGGGGGACAGGGGTGTGGGAGCAGTACTTC
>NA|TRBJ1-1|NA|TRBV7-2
CASRTTNTEAFF
TGTGCCAGCCGGACAACGAACACTGAAGCTTTCTTT